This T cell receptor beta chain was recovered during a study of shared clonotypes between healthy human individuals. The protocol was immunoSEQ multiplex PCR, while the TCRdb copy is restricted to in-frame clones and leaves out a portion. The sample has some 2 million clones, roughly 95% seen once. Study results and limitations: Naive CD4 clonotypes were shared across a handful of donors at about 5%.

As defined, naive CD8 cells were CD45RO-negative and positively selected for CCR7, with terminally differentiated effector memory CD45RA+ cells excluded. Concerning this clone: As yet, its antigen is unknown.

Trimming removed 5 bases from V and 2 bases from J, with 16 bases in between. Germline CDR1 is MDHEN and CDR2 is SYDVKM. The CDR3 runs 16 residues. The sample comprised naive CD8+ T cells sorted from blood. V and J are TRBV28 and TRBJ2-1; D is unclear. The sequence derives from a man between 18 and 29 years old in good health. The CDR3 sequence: CASSPSYSVTYNEQFF. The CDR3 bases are TGTGCCAGCAGTCCCTCTTACAGTGTTACCTACAATGAGCAGTTCTTC.